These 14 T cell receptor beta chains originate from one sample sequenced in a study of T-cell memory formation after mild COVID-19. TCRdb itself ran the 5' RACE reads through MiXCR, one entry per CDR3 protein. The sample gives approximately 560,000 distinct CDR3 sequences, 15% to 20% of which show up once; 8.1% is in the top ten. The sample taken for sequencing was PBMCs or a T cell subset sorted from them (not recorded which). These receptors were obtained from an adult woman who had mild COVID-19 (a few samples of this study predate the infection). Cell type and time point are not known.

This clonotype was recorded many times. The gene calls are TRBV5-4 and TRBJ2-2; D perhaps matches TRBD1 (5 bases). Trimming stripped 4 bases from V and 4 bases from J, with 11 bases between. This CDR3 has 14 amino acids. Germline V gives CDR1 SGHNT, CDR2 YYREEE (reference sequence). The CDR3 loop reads CASSRPGATGELFF. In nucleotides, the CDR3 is TGTGCCAGCAGCCGCCCTGGGGCCACCGGGGAGCTGTTTTTT.

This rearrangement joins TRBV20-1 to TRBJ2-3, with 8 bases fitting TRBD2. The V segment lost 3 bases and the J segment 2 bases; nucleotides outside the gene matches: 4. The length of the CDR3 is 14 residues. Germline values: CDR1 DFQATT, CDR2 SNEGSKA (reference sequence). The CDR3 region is CSASGSGNTDTQYF. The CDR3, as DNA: TGCAGTGCTAGTGGTAGCGGGAACACAGATACGCAGTATTTT.

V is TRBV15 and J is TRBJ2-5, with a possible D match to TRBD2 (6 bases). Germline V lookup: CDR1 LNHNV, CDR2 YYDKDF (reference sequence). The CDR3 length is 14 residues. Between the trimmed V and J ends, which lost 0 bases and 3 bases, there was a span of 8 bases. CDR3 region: CATSRDGEEETQYF. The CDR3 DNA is TGTGCCACCAGCAGAGATGGGGAGGAAGAGACCCAGTACTTC.

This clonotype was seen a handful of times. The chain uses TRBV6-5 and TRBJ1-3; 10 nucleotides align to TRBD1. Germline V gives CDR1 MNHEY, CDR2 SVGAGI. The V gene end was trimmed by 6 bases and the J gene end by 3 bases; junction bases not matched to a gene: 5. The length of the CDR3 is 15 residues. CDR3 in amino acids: CASSGDRGFGNTIYF. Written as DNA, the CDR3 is TGTGCCAGCAGCGGGGACAGGGGATTTGGAAACACCATATATTTT.

DNA for the CDR3: TGTGCCAGCAGCCACGTAACTTGGGGAAGTGAAGCTTTCTTT. Its translation: CASSHVTWGSEAFF. The gene calls are TRBV3-1 and TRBJ1-1; no clear D. Germline-derived CDR1 and CDR2 are LGHDT and YNNKEL (reference sequence). The length of the CDR3 is 14 residues. V was clipped by 3 bases and J by 7 bases, with 15 bases between them. The full variable domain, its missing parts supplied by reference TRBV3-1 and TRBJ1-1, is DTAVSQTPKYLVTQMGNDKSIKCEQNLGHDTMYWYKQDSKKFLKIMFSYNNKELIINETVPNRFSPKSPDKAHLNLHINSLELGDSAVYFCASSHVTWGSEAFFGQGTRLTVV.

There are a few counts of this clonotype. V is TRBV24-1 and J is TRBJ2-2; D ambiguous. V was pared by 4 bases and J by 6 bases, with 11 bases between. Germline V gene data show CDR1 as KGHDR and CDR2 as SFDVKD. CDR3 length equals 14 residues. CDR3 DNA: TGTGCCACCAGTGACGCCGTCTTCGCCGGGGAGCTGTTTTTT. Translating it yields CATSDAVFAGELFF.

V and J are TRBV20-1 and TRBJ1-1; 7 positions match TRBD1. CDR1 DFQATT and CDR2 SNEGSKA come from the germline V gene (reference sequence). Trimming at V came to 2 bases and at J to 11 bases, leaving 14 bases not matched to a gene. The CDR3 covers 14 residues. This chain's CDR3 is CSARPTGAFGAAFF. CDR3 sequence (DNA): TGCAGTGCTAGACCAACAGGGGCCTTTGGTGCGGCTTTCTTT.

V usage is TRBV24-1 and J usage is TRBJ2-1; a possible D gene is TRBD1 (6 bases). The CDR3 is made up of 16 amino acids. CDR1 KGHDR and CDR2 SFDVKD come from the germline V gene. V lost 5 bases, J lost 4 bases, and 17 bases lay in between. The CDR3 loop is CATSGQDGYKYNEQFF. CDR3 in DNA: TGTGCCACCAGTGGACAGGACGGGTACAAATACAATGAGCAGTTCTTC.

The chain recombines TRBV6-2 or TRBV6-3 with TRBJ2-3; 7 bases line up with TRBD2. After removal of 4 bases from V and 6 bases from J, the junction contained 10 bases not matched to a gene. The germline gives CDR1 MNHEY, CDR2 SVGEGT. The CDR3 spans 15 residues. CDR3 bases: TGTGCCAGCAGTTCCCACGCCGGGGGAGGGGATACGCAGTATTTT. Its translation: CASSSHAGGGDTQYF.

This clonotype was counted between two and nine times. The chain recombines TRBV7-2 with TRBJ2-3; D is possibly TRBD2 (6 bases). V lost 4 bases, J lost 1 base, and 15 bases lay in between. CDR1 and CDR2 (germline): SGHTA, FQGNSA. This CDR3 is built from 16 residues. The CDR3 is CASSSIAESGTDTQYF. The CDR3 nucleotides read TGTGCCAGCAGCTCGATAGCGGAATCAGGCACAGATACGCAGTATTTT.

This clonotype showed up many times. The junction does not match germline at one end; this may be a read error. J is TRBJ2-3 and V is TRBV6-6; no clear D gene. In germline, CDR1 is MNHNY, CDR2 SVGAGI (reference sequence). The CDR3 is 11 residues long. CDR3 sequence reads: CASSRADTQYF. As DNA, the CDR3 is TGCGCCAGCAGCCGCGCAGATACGCAGTATTTT.

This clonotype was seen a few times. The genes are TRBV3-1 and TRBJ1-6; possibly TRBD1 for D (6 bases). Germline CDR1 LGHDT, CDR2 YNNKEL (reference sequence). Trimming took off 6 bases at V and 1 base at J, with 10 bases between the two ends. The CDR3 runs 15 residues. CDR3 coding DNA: TGTGCCAGCAGACCAGACAGGTCCTATAATTCACCCCTCCACTTT. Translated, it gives CASRPDRSYNSPLHF.

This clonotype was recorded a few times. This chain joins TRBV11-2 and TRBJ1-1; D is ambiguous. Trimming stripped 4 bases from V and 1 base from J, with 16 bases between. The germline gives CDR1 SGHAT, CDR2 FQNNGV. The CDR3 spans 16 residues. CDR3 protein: CASSSALPLRNTEAFF. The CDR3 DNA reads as TGTGCCAGCAGCTCCGCGCTGCCTTTAAGGAACACTGAAGCTTTCTTT.

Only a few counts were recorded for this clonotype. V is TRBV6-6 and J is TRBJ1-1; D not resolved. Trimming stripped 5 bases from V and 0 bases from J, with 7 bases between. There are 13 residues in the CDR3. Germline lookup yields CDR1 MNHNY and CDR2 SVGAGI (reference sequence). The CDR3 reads CASSKKMNTEAFF. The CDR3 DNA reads TGTGCCAGCAGTAAAAAGATGAACACTGAAGCTTTCTTT.